This entry is about one T cell receptor (beta chain). Its antigen is unidentified. The data were obtained in a study of cytomegalovirus exposure and HLA in healthy donors. Study observations and caveats: The study listed approximately 170 cytomegalovirus-associated TCR beta chains.

Use of 60 Vbeta and 13 Jbeta primers characterized the PCR. Here immunoSEQ multiplex PCR was the method, and the copy in TCRdb shows in-frame clones only, minus some. The repertoire table contains about 200,000 clones. CDR3 size: 15 residues. Per the germline V gene, CDR1 is SEHNR and CDR2 is FQNEAQ (reference sequence). The V gene lost 5 bases and the J gene lost 2 bases, with 16 bases spanning the gap. This receptor was taken from a boy between 10 and 17 years old in good health and CMV-seronegative. The rearrangement links TRBV7-9 to TRBJ2-7; D possibly corresponds to TRBD2 (6 bases). The sample comprised PBMCs. The CDR3 bases are TGTGCCAGCAGCCTCGCAAGGGACTTTGCCTACGAGCAGTACTTC. Translation: CASSLARDFAYEQYF.